Below are 29 T cell receptor beta chains sequenced from a single sample in a study of T cell clusters in autoimmune cytopenias. One tube held mixed TRB-A and TRB-B primer pools for touch-down PCR. Using the multiplex PCR reads, TCRdb records one entry per CDR3 protein without DNA. The sample table sets out about 8,100 distinct CDR3 sequences. TRB was amplified from approximately 230 ng of peripheral blood genomic DNA per sample. The sequencing input was peripheral blood. Receptors originate from a human donor with an autoimmune cytopenia or autoimmune hepatitis (not recorded which).

The chain employs TRBV6-5 and TRBJ1-1. CDR3 length: 15 residues. From germline, CDR1 is MNHEY and CDR2 SVGAGI. The CDR3 protein is CASTLGVGWNTEAFF.

This chain connects TRBV7-2 to TRBJ2-5; TCRdb selects TRBD1, and the lack of DNA leaves this call unchecked. The CDR3 has 15 amino acids. CDR1 and CDR2 from the germline V gene are SGHTA and FQGNSA. This CDR3 is CASSLSRDTQDTQYF.

This clonotype is classed as medium-sized by frequency. J is TRBJ2-3 and V is TRBV19; TCRdb's D call, TRBD2, is unchecked because there is no DNA. The CDR3 consists of 15 residues. Germline assignment: CDR1 LNHDA and CDR2 SQIVND (reference sequence). The CDR3 loop reads CASSIGAGGADTQYF. Full variable domain (remainder filled in from reference TRBV19 and TRBJ2-3): DGGITQSPKYLFRKEGQNVTLSCEQNLNHDAMYWYRQDPGQGLRLIYYSQIVNDFQKGDIAEGYSVSREKKESFPLTVTSAQKNPTAFYLCASSIGAGGADTQYFGPGTRLTVL.

J is TRBJ1-1 and V is TRBV30; TCRdb returns TRBD1, unconfirmable since there is no DNA. Per germline, CDR1 GTSNPN and CDR2 SVGIG (reference sequence). The CDR3 extends over 13 amino acids. Here the CDR3 reads CAWRRQRNTEAFF. The full variable domain, rest sourced from reference TRBV30 and TRBJ1-1, is SQTIHQWPATLVQPVGSPLSLECTVEGTSNPNLYWYRQAAGRGLQLLFYSVGIGQISSEVPQNLSASRPQDRQFILSSKKLLLSDSGFYLCAWRRQRNTEAFFGQGTRLTVV.

The chain has TRBV19 and TRBJ1-5. Germline V gene data show CDR1 as LNHDA and CDR2 as SQIVND (reference sequence). The CDR3 covers 13 residues. The CDR3 is CASRQNSNQHQHF.

This clonotype is identified as medium-sized (0.01 to 0.1%) from frequency. The V gene is TRBV12-3 or TRBV12-4, the J gene TRBJ1-2; TCRdb lists TRBD1, though no DNA is available to test this call. The CDR3 consists of 14 residues. CDR3 loop: CASSGRDVSYGYTF.

This sequence joins TRBV7-2 and TRBJ1-5; TCRdb gives TRBD1 as the D gene, but with no DNA this cannot be confirmed. Germline values: CDR1 SGHTA, CDR2 FQGNSA. The CDR3 contains 15 residues. The CDR3 loop is CASSLGGHLNQPQHF.

According to its frequency, this clonotype is medium-sized (0.01 to 0.1%). The chain couples TRBV19 to TRBJ1-5; TCRdb gives TRBD1 as the D gene, but with no DNA this cannot be confirmed. The V gene's germline CDR1 is LNHDA and CDR2 SQIVND (reference sequence). This CDR3 has 13 amino acids. The CDR3 reads CASHTGAGQPQHF. The full variable domain, with the rest looked up from reference TRBV19 and TRBJ1-5, is DGGITQSPKYLFRKEGQNVTLSCEQNLNHDAMYWYRQDPGQGLRLIYYSQIVNDFQKGDIAEGYSVSREKKESFPLTVTSAQKNPTAFYLCASHTGAGQPQHFGDGTRLSIL.

The chain combines TRBV5-1 with TRBJ1-1. The CDR3 contains 13 residues. CDR1 is SGHRS and CDR2 is YFSETQ in the germline V gene. The CDR3 protein is CASSLAEWTEAFF.

The genes are TRBV7-9 and TRBJ1-1; TCRdb selects TRBD1, and the lack of DNA leaves this call unchecked. The CDR3 runs 11 residues. Germline assignment: CDR1 SEHNR and CDR2 FQNEAQ (reference sequence). The CDR3 sequence: CASSSPPGAFF.

V is TRBV6-5 and J is TRBJ1-1; the TCRdb call, TRBD1, lacks DNA for checking. The CDR3 runs to 16 residues. Germline V lookup: CDR1 MNHEY, CDR2 SVGAGI. The CDR3 reads CASSLQINRGFGEAFF.

Judged by frequency, this clonotype is medium-sized. The rearrangement uses TRBV29-1 and TRBJ1-2; TCRdb calls TRBD1, which cannot be checked without DNA. This CDR3 has 14 residues. Germline V gene sequence: CDR1 SQVTM, CDR2 ANQGSEA. The CDR3 reads CSVESRQENYGYTF. The whole variable domain, remainder taken from reference TRBV29-1 and TRBJ1-2, is SAVISQKPSRDICQRGTSLTIQCQVDSQVTMMFWYRQQPGQSLTLIATANQGSEATYESGFVIDKFPISRPNLTFSTLTVSNMSPEDSSIYLCSVESRQENYGYTFGSGTRLTVV.

The rearrangement joins TRBV6-2 or TRBV6-3 to TRBJ1-5; TCRdb's D gene call, TRBD1, goes unchecked for lack of DNA. The V gene's germline CDR1 is MNHEY and CDR2 SVGEGT. The CDR3 has 16 residues. The CDR3 region is CASSDGQAARNQPQHF.

The V call is TRBV7-2, the J call TRBJ1-4; without DNA, the TCRdb call of TRBD1 cannot be checked. The germline CDR1 and CDR2 sequences are SGHTA and FQGNSA. This CDR3 is 19 amino acids long. This CDR3 reads CASSPIGTGGYGEGEKLFF.

This chain connects TRBV11-2 to TRBJ2-7. The CDR3 is 16 amino acids. Per germline, CDR1 SGHAT and CDR2 FQNNGV. The chain's CDR3 is CASSLFYDPITYEQYF.

This clonotype is medium-sized by frequency. The CDR3 is CATSRGLLAGGSYNEQFF. This chain uses TRBV15 with TRBJ2-1; TCRdb indicates TRBD2, and absent DNA this call remains unverified. The CDR3 is made up of 18 amino acids. CDR1 and CDR2 (germline): LNHNV, YYDKDF (reference sequence). Together with reference TRBV15 and TRBJ2-1, the CDR3 gives the full variable domain: DAMVIQNPRYQVTQFGKPVTLSCSQTLNHNVMYWYQQKSSQAPKLLFHYYDKDFNNEADTPDNFQSRRPNTSFCFLDIRSPGLGDTAMYLCATSRGLLAGGSYNEQFFGPGTRLTVL.

This chain uses TRBV7-9 with TRBJ1-6; TCRdb proposes TRBD1, but this gene call is untestable without DNA. CDR3 length equals 12 residues. Per germline, CDR1 SEHNR and CDR2 FQNEAQ (reference sequence). The CDR3 sequence is CAGSTGESPLHF.

This chain links TRBV27 with TRBJ1-5. This CDR3 contains 15 residues. CDR1 MNHEY and CDR2 SMNVEV come from the germline V gene (reference sequence). CDR3: CASSFGGAVNQPQHF.

The chain couples TRBV7-6 to TRBJ2-3; TCRdb's D call of TRBD2 is untestable without DNA. The CDR3 length is 15 residues. Germline V gene sequence: CDR1 SGHVS, CDR2 FNYEAQ. CDR3 in amino acids: CASRSTSAGTDTQYF.

V and J are TRBV30 and TRBJ1-2. CDR1 is GTSNPN and CDR2 is SVGIG in the germline V gene (reference sequence). The CDR3 consists of 13 residues. CDR3 residues: CAWSVSTNYGYTF.

By frequency, this clonotype is medium-sized (0.01 to 0.1%). The V and J genes are TRBV12-3 or TRBV12-4 and TRBJ2-2; no DNA is available, so the TRBD2 call from TCRdb remains unchecked. The CDR3 has 15 amino acids. This CDR3 reads CASLRGGQNTGELFF.

Its frequency marks this clonotype as medium-sized. The chain couples TRBV30 to TRBJ1-5; TCRdb's D gene call, TRBD1, goes unchecked for lack of DNA. The length of the CDR3 is 14 residues. CDR1 GTSNPN and CDR2 SVGIG come from the germline V gene (reference sequence). CDR3 region: CAWMAGGYNQPQHF.

This rearrangement joins TRBV7-9 to TRBJ2-1; TCRdb's D call, TRBD1, is unchecked because there is no DNA. Germline CDR1 SEHNR, CDR2 FQNEAQ (reference sequence). The length of the CDR3 is 13 residues. The CDR3 loop is CASSLDRDREQFF.

The chain recombines TRBV5-1 with TRBJ1-6; TCRdb proposes TRBD1, but this gene call is untestable without DNA. Germline loops: CDR1 SGHRS, CDR2 YFSETQ. The CDR3 totals 16 residues. The CDR3 spells CASSSRDRGYNSPLHF. Combining the CDR3 with reference TRBV5-1 and TRBJ1-6 gives the whole variable domain KAGVTQTPRYLIKTRGQQVTLSCSPISGHRSVSWYQQTPGQGLQFLFEYFSETQRNKGNFPGRFSGRQFSNSRSEMNVSTLELGDSALYLCASSSRDRGYNSPLHFGNGTRLTVT.

The rearrangement uses TRBV27 and TRBJ1-1; TCRdb's D call of TRBD1 is untestable without DNA. CDR1 and CDR2 (germline): MNHEY, SMNVEV (reference sequence). The CDR3 extends over 16 amino acids. The CDR3 here is CASSFRRQGSGTEAFF.

The V call is TRBV5-5, the J call TRBJ1-2; TCRdb proposes TRBD1, but this gene call is untestable without DNA. Germline V gene sequence: CDR1 SGHKS, CDR2 YYEKEE (reference sequence). The CDR3 spans 15 residues. The CDR3 is CASSPSGVSVYGYTF.

J is TRBJ1-1 and V is TRBV11-2. The germline CDR1 and CDR2 sequences are SGHAT and FQNNGV. The CDR3 consists of 13 residues. The CDR3: CASSLTVNTEAFF.

The chain uses TRBV5-5 and TRBJ2-7. In germline, CDR1 is SGHKS, CDR2 YYEKEE (reference sequence). The CDR3 loop spans 14 amino acids. CDR3 loop: CASSLSDSSYEQYF.

The chain employs TRBV19 and TRBJ1-5; TCRdb selects TRBD1, and the lack of DNA leaves this call unchecked. The CDR3 runs to 13 residues. Germline V CDR1 and CDR2: LNHDA, SQIVND (reference sequence). Here the CDR3 reads CAGGIPGGQPQHF.